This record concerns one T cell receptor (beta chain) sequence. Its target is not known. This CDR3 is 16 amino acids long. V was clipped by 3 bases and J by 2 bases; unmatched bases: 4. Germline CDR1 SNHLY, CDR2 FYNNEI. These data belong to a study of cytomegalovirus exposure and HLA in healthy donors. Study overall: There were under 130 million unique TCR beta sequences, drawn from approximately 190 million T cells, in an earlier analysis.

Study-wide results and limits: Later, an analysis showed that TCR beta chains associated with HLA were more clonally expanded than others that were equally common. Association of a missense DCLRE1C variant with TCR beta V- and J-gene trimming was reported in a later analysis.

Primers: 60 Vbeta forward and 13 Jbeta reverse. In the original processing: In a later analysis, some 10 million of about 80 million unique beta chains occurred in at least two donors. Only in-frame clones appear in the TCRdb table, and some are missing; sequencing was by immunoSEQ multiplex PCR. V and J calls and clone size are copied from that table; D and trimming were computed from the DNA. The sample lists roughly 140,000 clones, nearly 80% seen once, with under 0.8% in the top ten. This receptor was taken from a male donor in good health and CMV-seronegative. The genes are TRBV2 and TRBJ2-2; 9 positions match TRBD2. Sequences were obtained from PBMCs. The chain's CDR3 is CASSEGTSRNTGELFF. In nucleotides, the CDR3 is TGTGCCAGCAGTGAGGGGACTAGCAGAAACACCGGGGAGCTGTTTTTT. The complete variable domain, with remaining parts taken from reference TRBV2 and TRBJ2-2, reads EPEVTQTPSHQVTQMGQEVILRCVPISNHLYFYWYRQILGQKVEFLVSFYNNEISEKSEIFDDQFSVERPDGSNFTLKIRSTKLEDSAMYFCASSEGTSRNTGELFFGEGSRLTVL.